At least ten counts were recorded for the clone carrying this TCR beta chain. The data were obtained in a study of regulatory T cells in long-lasting Graves disease. Indicated time point: newly diagnosed GD, antithyroid drugs for less than 3 months. The TCR library used RNA extracted from PBMCs. The germline V gene encodes CDR1 SGHAT and CDR2 FQNNGV. The CDR3 has 15 amino acids. Between the trimmed V and J ends, which lost 5 bases and 5 bases, there was a span of 15 bases. Assembly of TCR beta libraries relied on iRepertoire HTBI primers together with Arm-PCR of CDR3 regions. TCRdb re-analysed the multiplex PCR reads in MiXCR, keeping a single row per CDR3 protein. The sample consists of under 800,000 distinct CDR3 sequences, approximately 15% of them appearing once. The data also belong to a second study, concerning T cells in Graves' hyperthyroidism and ophthalmopathy.

The chain is built from TRBV11-2 and TRBJ2-2; D unclear. This sample comprised peripheral blood mononuclear cells (PBMCs), obtained at new diagnosis, from a patient treated with antithyroid drugs. The source is a woman aged 25 to 39 with Graves disease. CDR3 sequence reads: CASSPFTIRTGELFF. CDR3 bases: TGTGCCAGCAGCCCTTTTACGATACGGACCGGGGAGCTGTTTTTT.